This TCR beta chain came from a study of cytomegalovirus exposure and HLA in healthy donors. Study-wide results and caveats: In a later analysis, TCR beta V- and J-gene trimming showed a link to a missense DCLRE1C variant. The study flagged 150 to 200 TCR beta chains as cytomegalovirus-associated.

Regarding this clone: Its antigen is currently unknown.

The CDR3 extends over 15 amino acids. Trimming cost V 4 bases and J 0 bases, with 14 bases left between them. Germline CDR1 is SGHNT and CDR2 is YYREEE (reference sequence). Use of 60 Vbeta and 13 Jbeta primers characterized the PCR. The assay was immunoSEQ multiplex PCR, and TCRdb's table has in-frame clones only and misses some. Here the sample spans 100,000 to 150,000 clones, 75% to 85% being singletons. The chain uses TRBV5-4 and TRBJ2-7; D may be TRBD1 (6 bases). This TCR was sampled from a man younger than 35 in good health and CMV-seronegative. Sequencing was done on a sample of PBMCs. This chain's CDR3 is CASSPGASNSYEQYV. Written as DNA, the CDR3 is TGTGCCAGCAGCCCAGGGGCTTCAAACTCCTACGAGCAGTACGTC.